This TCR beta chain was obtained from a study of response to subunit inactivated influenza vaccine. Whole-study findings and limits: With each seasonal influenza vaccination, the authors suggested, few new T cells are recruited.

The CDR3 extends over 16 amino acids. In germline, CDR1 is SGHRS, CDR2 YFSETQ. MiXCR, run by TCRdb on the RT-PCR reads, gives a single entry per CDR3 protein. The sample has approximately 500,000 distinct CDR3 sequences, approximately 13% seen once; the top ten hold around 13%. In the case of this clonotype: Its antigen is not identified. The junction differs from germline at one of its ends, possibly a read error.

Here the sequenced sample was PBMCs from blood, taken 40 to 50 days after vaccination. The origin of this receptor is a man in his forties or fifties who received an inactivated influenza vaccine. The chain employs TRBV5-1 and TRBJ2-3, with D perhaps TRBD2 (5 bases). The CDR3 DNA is TGCGCCAGCAGCTTCACCCGCGGGTCTGGCACAGATACACAGTATTTT. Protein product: CASSFTRGSGTDTQYF.